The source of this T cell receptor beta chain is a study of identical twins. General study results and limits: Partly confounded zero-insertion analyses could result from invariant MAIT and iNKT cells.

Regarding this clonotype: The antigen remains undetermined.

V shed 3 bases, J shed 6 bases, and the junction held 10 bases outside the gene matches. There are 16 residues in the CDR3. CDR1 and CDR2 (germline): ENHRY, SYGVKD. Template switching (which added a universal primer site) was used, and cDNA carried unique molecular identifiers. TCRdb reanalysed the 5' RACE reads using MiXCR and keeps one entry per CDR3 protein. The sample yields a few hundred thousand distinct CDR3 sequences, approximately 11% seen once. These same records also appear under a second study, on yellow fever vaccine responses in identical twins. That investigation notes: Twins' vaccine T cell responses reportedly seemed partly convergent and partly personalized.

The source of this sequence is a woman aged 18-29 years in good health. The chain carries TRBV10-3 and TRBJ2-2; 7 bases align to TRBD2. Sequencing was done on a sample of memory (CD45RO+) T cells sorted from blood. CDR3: CAISDGGTIRAGELFF. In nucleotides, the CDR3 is TGTGCCATCAGTGATGGAGGGACTATAAGGGCCGGGGAGCTGTTTTTT.